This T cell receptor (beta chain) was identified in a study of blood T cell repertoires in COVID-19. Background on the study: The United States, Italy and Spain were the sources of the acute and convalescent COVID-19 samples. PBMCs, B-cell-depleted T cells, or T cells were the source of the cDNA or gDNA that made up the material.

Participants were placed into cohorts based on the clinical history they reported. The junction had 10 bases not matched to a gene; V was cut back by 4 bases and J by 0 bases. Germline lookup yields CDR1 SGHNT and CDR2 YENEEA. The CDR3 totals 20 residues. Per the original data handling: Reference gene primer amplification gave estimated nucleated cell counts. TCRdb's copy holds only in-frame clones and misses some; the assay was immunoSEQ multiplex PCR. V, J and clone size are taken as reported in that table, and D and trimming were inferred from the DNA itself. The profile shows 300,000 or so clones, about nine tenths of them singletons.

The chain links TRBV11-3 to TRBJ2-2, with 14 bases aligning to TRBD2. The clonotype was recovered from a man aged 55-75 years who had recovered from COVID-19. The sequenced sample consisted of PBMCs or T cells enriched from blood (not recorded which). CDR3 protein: CASSSTSGRGLGTNTGELFF. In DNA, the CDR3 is TGTGCCAGCAGCTCGACTAGCGGGAGGGGCCTCGGAACGAACACCGGGGAGCTGTTTTTT.